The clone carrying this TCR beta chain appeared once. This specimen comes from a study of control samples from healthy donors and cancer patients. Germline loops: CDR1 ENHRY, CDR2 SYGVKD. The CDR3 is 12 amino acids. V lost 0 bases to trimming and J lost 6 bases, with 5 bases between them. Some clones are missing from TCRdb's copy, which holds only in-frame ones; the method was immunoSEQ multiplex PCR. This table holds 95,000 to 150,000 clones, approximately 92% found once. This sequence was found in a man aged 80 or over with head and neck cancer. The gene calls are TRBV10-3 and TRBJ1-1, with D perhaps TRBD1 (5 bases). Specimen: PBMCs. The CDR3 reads CAISESGAEAFF. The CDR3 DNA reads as TGTGCCATCAGTGAGTCAGGGGCTGAAGCTTTCTTT.